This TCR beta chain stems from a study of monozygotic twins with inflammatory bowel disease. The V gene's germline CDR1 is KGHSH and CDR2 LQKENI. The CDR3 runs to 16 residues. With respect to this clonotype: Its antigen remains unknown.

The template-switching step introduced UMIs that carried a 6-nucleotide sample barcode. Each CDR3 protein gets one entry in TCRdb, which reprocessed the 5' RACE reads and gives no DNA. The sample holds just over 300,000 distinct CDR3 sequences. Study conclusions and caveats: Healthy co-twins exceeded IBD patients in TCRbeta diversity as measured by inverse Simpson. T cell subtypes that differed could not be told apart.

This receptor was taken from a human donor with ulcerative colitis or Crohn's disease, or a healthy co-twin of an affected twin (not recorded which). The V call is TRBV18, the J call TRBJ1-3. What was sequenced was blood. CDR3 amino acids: CASSSPGRTSGNTIYF.